These T cell receptor beta chains were read from a single sample in a study of cytomegalovirus exposure and HLA in healthy donors. Some clones are missing from TCRdb's copy, which holds only in-frame ones; the method was immunoSEQ multiplex PCR. The data contain some 99,000 clones, approximately 77% of them singletons. Material for sequencing was PBMCs. These receptors originate from a female donor in good health and CMV-seronegative. CDR3s leave out the opening cysteine and the closing phenylalanine or tryptophan. The order of the fields is J gene, CDR3 length, V gene, CDR3 protein.

TRBJ1-1	14	TRBV5-1	ASSPFGGQRNTEAF
TRBJ1-4	15	TRBV19	ASSITGYQSPNEKLF
NA	11	TRBV7-6	ASSSTGGDEQY
TRBJ2-5	12	TRBV9	ASSVGQRQGTQY
TRBJ2-7	9	TRBV20-1	SGAISYEQY
TRBJ1-5	10	TRBV7-8	ASSRTNQPQH
TRBJ1-2	14	TRBV14	ASSQAGETRRYGYT
TRBJ2-7	10	TRBV27	ASSLRAYEQY
TRBJ2-5	13	TRBV7-6	ASTLVGRVQETQY
TRBJ2-1	15	TRBV11-2	ASSLTLPRQGGNEQF
TRBJ1-2	10	TRBV7-2	ASSTTAYGYT
TRBJ2-7	15	TRBV4-1	ASSQEVPEGSVYEQY
TRBJ1-6	11	TRBV30	AWGTEINSPLH
TRBJ2-3	12	TRBV19	ASSMGGNADTQY
TRBJ2-5	13	TRBV6-5	ASSYSRWGEQTQY
TRBJ2-5	15	TRBV18	ASSAGTSGTGQETQY
NA	8	TRBV28	ASSLNEQY
TRBJ1-3	13	TRBV28	ASSDPPGSGNTIY
TRBJ2-7	13	TRBV6-1	ASSEAEGSAYEQY
TRBJ2-7	11	TRBV5-1	ASSNQGTNEQY
TRBJ2-7	12	TRBV7-6	ASSPSGDQYEQY
NA	12	TRBV6-5	ASRVGLAGDEQY
TRBJ1-3	14	TRBV4-2	ASSQDLWGLGNTIY
TRBJ1-3	12	TRBV6-5	ASSRTGSGNTIY
TRBJ2-3	15	TRBV7-9	ASSSQLAGPSRDTQY
TRBJ2-2	14	TRBV9	ASSVQGNSNTGELF
TRBJ2-3	14	TRBV15	ATSLIAGVSTDTQY
TRBJ2-7	14	TRBV6-5	ASSYSVLPRSYEQY
TRBJ2-5	16	TRBV9	ASSPLSTSGSTGETQY
TRBJ1-6	16	TRBV11-2	ASSLAKGLGSYNSPLH
TRBJ1-2	12	TRBV5-1	ASSFGQGGNGYT
TRBJ2-5	12	TRBV25-1	ASSESLRGETQY
TRBJ1-1	13	TRBV7-2	ASSTTGTKNTEAF
TRBJ1-1	11	TRBV9	ASSATGTTEAF
TRBJ1-1	12	TRBV11-2	ASSTQIVLTEAF
TRBJ1-2	13	TRBV5-1	ASSLLLGQGDGYT
TRBJ2-3	11	TRBV9	ASAFQGTDTQY
TRBJ2-7	13	TRBV27	ASSSEAGPSYEQY
TRBJ2-5	12	TRBV5-1	ASSWPLSQETQY
TRBJ2-1	16	TRBV19	ASSSRGLAGVTFNEQF
TRBJ1-5	13	TRBV15	ATSRETGGNQPQH
TRBJ1-3	13	TRBV28	ASSTGTGAGNTIY
TRBJ1-5	14	TRBV6-6	ASSYSQGGSNQPQH
TRBJ2-3	14	TRBV12-5	ASGLELAGSTDTQY
TRBJ1-4	12	TRBV19	ASTVGRTNEKLF
TRBJ1-5	18	TRBV19	ASSIESSGTIALSNQPQH
TRBJ2-1	10	TRBV1	TSSTRDFQQF
TRBJ1-1	11	TRBV7-9	ASSLGSGTEAF
TRBJ2-3	9	TRBV11-2	ASSPFRTQY
TRBJ1-2	8	TRBV7-9	SSTLLGYT
TRBJ1-4	9	TRBV20-1	SAGLQGLGF